The 20 T cell receptor beta chains below all came from one sample that was sequenced in a study of cytomegalovirus exposure and HLA in healthy donors (dated by TCRdb to 2016 to 2017). Libraries were made using the immunoSEQ multiplex PCR assay. A mixture of 60 forward primers for TCR Vbeta segments and 13 reverse primers for TCR Jbeta segments was used in the multiplex PCR. TCRdb holds this immuneACCESS table with in-frame rearrangements only. Some clones are missing; in checked studies, unresolved V genes explain under half, and the rest has no known cause. Counted in this sample were 150,000 to 200,000 clones; around 90% of them appeared once. The ten largest clones add up to approximately 1.9% of the sample. The specimen was PBMCs. These receptors were obtained from a woman between 18 and 30 years old in good health and CMV-seronegative.

A few counts support this clone. The chain combines TRBV5-5 with TRBJ1-6, with D tentatively TRBD1 (5 bases). V lost 2 bases, J lost 8 bases, and 5 bases lay in between. This CDR3 has 12 amino acids. The germline V gene encodes CDR1 SGHKS and CDR2 YYEKEE (reference sequence). The CDR3 nucleotides are TGTGCCAGCAGCTTAGGGGATTCACCCCTCCACTTT. It is translated as CASSLGDSPLHF.

The chain couples TRBV19 to TRBJ2-5; TRBD1 might be the D (6 bases). The CDR3 sequence is 13 residues long. V shed 4 bases and J shed 3 bases, with 9 bases lying between them. Germline CDR1 LNHDA, CDR2 SQIVND (reference sequence). Written as DNA, the CDR3 is TGTGCCAGTAGTACCGGACAGAAAGAGACCCAGTACTTC. It encodes CASSTGQKETQYF.

V usage is TRBV9 and J usage is TRBJ2-1; 14 bases line up with TRBD2. The germline V gene encodes CDR1 SGDLS and CDR2 YYNGEE. This CDR3 has 19 residues. The trim removed 0 bases at V and 10 bases at J, leaving 15 bases unmatched. The CDR3 loop reads CASSVGLAGGLGGVWEQFF. CDR3 bases: TGTGCCAGCAGCGTAGGACTAGCGGGAGGGCTGGGGGGAGTGTGGGAGCAGTTCTTC.

This chain joins TRBV5-4 and TRBJ1-1; 7 bases fit TRBD1. The CDR3 extends over 14 amino acids. With 4 bases clipped from V and 1 base from J, the junction kept 4 bases outside the gene matches. The germline gives CDR1 SGHNT, CDR2 YYREEE (reference sequence). CDR3 sequence (DNA): TGTGCCAGCAGCCCCGGGACAGCGAACACTGAAGCTTTCTTT. Translated, it gives CASSPGTANTEAFF.

This clone was detected only once. The genes are TRBV19 and TRBJ2-7; 10 bases are a match to TRBD1. CDR1 LNHDA and CDR2 SQIVND come from the germline V gene (reference sequence). The trim removed 3 bases at V and 2 bases at J, leaving 4 bases unmatched. The length of the CDR3 is 15 residues. CDR3: CASSIVGTGAYEQYF. In DNA, the CDR3 is TGTGCCAGTAGTATCGTCGGGACAGGGGCCTACGAGCAGTACTTC.

The chain combines TRBV2 with TRBJ1-5, with D possibly TRBD1 on 6 matching bases. Germline V gene sequence: CDR1 SNHLY, CDR2 FYNNEI. The CDR3 spans 15 residues. Trimming cost V 5 bases and J 0 bases, with 11 bases left between them. For the CDR3, the DNA is TGTGCCAGCAGTTCAGGGGATTATAGCAATCAGCCCCAGCATTTT. It encodes CASSSGDYSNQPQHF.

The chain employs TRBV6-5 and TRBJ1-1; 8 nucleotides agree with TRBD1. CDR1 is MNHEY and CDR2 is SVGAGI in the germline V gene. The J segment lost 7 bases and the V segment lost 2 bases, leaving 6 bases of the junction unmatched. The length of the CDR3 is 14 residues. CDR3 sequence: CASSYGQGGGEAFF. The CDR3 DNA reads TGTGCCAGCAGTTACGGACAGGGTGGAGGTGAAGCTTTCTTT.

The genes are TRBV7-9 and TRBJ2-3, with 8 positions matching TRBD2. The J segment lost 3 bases and the V segment lost 5 bases, leaving 13 bases of the junction unmatched. Germline-derived CDR1 and CDR2 are SEHNR and FQNEAQ (reference sequence). The CDR3 totals 17 residues. The CDR3, as DNA: TGTGCCAGCAGCGCCCCCGGGGGGGGGATAGTAACAGATACGCAGTATTTT. It is translated as CASSAPGGGIVTDTQYF.

The chain is built from TRBV28 and TRBJ2-7, with 9 bases matching TRBD1. This CDR3 spans 16 amino acids. Trimming cost V 3 bases and J 3 bases; bases outside gene matches: 9. The germline V gene has CDR1 MDHEN and CDR2 SYDVKM. This CDR3 reads CASSLAGTGRLYEQYF. The CDR3 DNA is TGTGCCAGCAGTTTGGCCGGGACAGGGAGGCTCTACGAGCAGTACTTC.

The chain employs TRBV19 and TRBJ1-1; perhaps TRBD1 as D (5 bases). CDR1 and CDR2 (germline): LNHDA, SQIVND (reference sequence). The CDR3 has 14 amino acids. V lost 5 bases and J 2 bases, leaving 12 bases between the germline ends. The DNA for the CDR3 is TGTGCCAGTAGTTTCTCGACAGCTAACACTGAAGCTTTCTTT. This sequence encodes CASSFSTANTEAFF.

The chain is built from TRBV30 and TRBJ1-6, with 9 bases lining up with TRBD1. Trimming took 2 bases from V and 12 from J; bases not matched to a gene: 8. CDR3 length: 14 amino acids. Germline V gives CDR1 GTSNPN, CDR2 SVGIG (reference sequence). The CDR3 nucleotides are TGTGCCTGGAGTAGTACAGGGGGCGCGGTACCCCTCCACTTT. Its translation: CAWSSTGGAVPLHF.

The chain is built from TRBV15 and TRBJ1-4; 8 bases are shared with TRBD1. The CDR3 totals 14 residues. The germline V gene has CDR1 LNHNV and CDR2 YYDKDF (reference sequence). V shed 4 bases and J 8 bases; nucleotides not matched to a gene: 6. CDR3 in amino acids: CATSTTGGSEKLFF. The CDR3 region has the DNA TGTGCCACCAGCACCACAGGGGGATCGGAAAAACTGTTTTTT.

The chain joins TRBV9 to TRBJ2-4, with TRBD1 matching over 7 bases. The CDR3 consists of 16 residues. CDR1 and CDR2 (germline): SGDLS, YYNGEE. V trimming: 0 bases; J trimming: 8 bases; junction bases outside the gene matches: 11. The CDR3 protein is CASSVGVRQGVDIQYF. The CDR3 DNA reads as TGTGCCAGCAGCGTAGGAGTAAGGCAGGGGGTAGACATTCAGTACTTC.

The chain couples TRBV7-2 to TRBJ2-7; 8 bases are a match to TRBD1. CDR3 length: 15 residues. The V gene end was trimmed by 4 bases and the J gene end by 3 bases; junction bases not matched to a gene: 8. Germline V CDR1 and CDR2: SGHTA, FQGNSA. CDR3 bases: TGTGCCAGCAGCTCGTCCGGGACAGGCCTCTACGAGCAGTACTTC. It is translated as CASSSSGTGLYEQYF.

V usage is TRBV29-1 and J usage is TRBJ2-1; 8 nucleotides line up with TRBD2. There are 11 residues in the CDR3. V lost 6 bases to trimming and J lost 9 bases; unmatched junction nucleotides: 4. Per the germline V gene, CDR1 is SQVTM and CDR2 is ANQGSEA. CDR3 region: CSVTSAGEQFF. The CDR3 DNA sequence: TGCAGCGTGACTAGCGCTGGTGAGCAGTTCTTC.

This clone was counted only a few times. This sequence joins TRBV9 and TRBJ1-5; TRBD1 matches 7 bases. CDR3 length: 13 residues. V was clipped by 3 bases and J by 7 bases; unmatched bases: 4. Germline CDR1 is SGDLS and CDR2 is YYNGEE. The CDR3 DNA reads as TGTGCCAGCAGCGAGGCAGGGGGGCAGCCCCAGCATTTT. It is translated as CASSEAGGQPQHF.

The chain combines TRBV11-2 with TRBJ2-5; D is unclear. The tail of the sequence fits TRBJ2-7 better, so the J call may be wrong. This CDR3 is built from 13 residues. Per germline, CDR1 SGHAT and CDR2 FQNNGV. The DNA for the CDR3 is TGTGCCAGCAGCCCGGAAGCGTCCTACGAGCAGTACTTC. Protein sequence: CASSPEASYEQYF.

V usage is TRBV19 and J usage is TRBJ2-1, with 10 bases identical to TRBD2. CDR1 and CDR2 (germline): LNHDA, SQIVND (reference sequence). This CDR3 is 17 amino acids long. J was trimmed by 4 bases and V by 5 bases; bases with no gene match: 11. DNA of the CDR3: TGTGCCAGTAGTCTTAAAGCGGGAGGGTCGGTTTACAATGAGCAGTTCTTC. It yields the protein CASSLKAGGSVYNEQFF.

V usage is TRBV10-3 and J usage is TRBJ2-3; possible D gene TRBD2, 7 bases. CDR1 and CDR2 from the germline V gene are ENHRY and SYGVKD. The CDR3 loop spans 16 amino acids. V was cut by 3 bases and J by 1 base, with 14 bases left in between. The CDR3 sequence: CAISDPGGRGTDTQYF. The CDR3 DNA reads TGTGCCATCAGTGACCCGGGGGGCCGAGGCACAGATACGCAGTATTTT.

The J gene is TRBJ2-7, the V gene TRBV30, with D possibly being TRBD1 (5 bases). V lost 4 bases to trimming and J lost 3 bases, with 19 bases between them. The germline gives CDR1 GTSNPN, CDR2 SVGIG (reference sequence). The CDR3 is made up of 15 amino acids. CDR3 amino acids: CAWNTGYGPSYEQYF. CDR3 nucleotides: TGTGCCTGGAATACAGGCTATGGCCCGAGCTACGAGCAGTACTTC.